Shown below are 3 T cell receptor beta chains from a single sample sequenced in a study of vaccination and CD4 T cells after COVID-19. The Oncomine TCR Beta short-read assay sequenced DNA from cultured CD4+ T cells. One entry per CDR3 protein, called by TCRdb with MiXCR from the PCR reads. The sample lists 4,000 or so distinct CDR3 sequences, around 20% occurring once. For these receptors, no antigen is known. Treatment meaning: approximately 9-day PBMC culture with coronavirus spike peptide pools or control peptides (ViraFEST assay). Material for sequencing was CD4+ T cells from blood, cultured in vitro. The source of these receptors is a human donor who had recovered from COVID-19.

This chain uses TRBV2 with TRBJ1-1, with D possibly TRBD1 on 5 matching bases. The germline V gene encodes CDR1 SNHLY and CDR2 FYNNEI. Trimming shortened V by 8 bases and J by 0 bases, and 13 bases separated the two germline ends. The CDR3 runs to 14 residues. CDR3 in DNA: TGTGCCAGCGTGTCGGGACGGATGAACACTGAAGCTTTCTTT. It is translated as CASVSGRMNTEAFF. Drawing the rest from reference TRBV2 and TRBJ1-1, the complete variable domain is EPEVTQTPSHQVTQMGQEVILRCVPISNHLYFYWYRQILGQKVEFLVSFYNNEISEKSEIFDDQFSVERPDGSNFTLKIRSTKLEDSAMYFCASVSGRMNTEAFFGQGTRLTVV.

CDR3 residues: CASSPTDRTNSPLHF. The DNA of the CDR3 is TGCGCCAGCAGTCCCACGGACAGGACTAATTCACCCCTCCACTTT. The J gene is TRBJ1-6, the V gene TRBV10-2; 7 nucleotides agree with TRBD1. The CDR3 covers 15 residues. The J segment lost 6 bases and the V segment lost 5 bases, leaving 7 bases of the junction unmatched. The germline V gene encodes CDR1 WSHSY and CDR2 SAAADI.

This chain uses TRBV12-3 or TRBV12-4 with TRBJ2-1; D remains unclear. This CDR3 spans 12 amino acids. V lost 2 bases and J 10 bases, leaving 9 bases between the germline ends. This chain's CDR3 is CASSLYGQEQFF. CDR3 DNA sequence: TGTGCCAGCAGTTTATACGGGCAGGAGCAGTTCTTC.